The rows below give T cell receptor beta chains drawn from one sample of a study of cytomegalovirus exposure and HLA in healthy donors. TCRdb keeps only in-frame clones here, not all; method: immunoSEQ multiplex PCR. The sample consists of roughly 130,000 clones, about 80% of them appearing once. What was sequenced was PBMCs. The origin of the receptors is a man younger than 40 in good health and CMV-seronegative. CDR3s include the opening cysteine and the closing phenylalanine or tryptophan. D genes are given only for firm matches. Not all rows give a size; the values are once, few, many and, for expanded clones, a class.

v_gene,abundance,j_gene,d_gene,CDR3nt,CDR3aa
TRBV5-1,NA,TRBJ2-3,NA,TGCGCCAGCAGCTTGGGACTAGGGTCCGGTACGCAGTATTTT,CASSLGLGSGTQYF
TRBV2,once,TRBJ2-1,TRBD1,TGTGCCAGCACCCGACAGGGACCGCGGAGTGAGCAGTTCTTC,CASTRQGPRSEQFF
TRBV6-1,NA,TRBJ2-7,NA,TGTGCCAGCAGTGACCTCGGCCGCAGCTACTACTACGAGCAGTACTTC,CASSDLGRSYYYEQYF
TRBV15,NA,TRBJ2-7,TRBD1,TGTGCCACCAGCGGGTCGGGACAGTTCCACGAGCAGTACTTC,CATSGSGQFHEQYF
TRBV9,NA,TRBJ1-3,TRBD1,TGTGCCAGCAGCGCGGGACAGGTCAACTCTGGAAACACCATATATTTT,CASSAGQVNSGNTIYF
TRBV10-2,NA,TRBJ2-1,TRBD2,TGCGCCAGCAGTGAACAACCTAGCGGGAGCTTTTTCAATGAGCAGTTCTTC,CASSEQPSGSFFNEQFF
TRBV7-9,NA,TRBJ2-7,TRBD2,TGTGCCAGCAGCTTAAGCGGGAGCAGTTACGAGCAGTACTTC,CASSLSGSSYEQYF
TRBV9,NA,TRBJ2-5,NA,TGTGCCAGCAGCGTTTCGAGCCAAGAGACCCAGTACTTC,CASSVSSQETQYF
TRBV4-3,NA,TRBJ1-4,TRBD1,TGCGCCAGCAGCCCCCACAGGGGTCGACATGATGAAAAACTGTTTTTT,CASSPHRGRHDEKLFF
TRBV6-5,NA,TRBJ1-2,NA,TGTGCCAGCAGTTACTGGGGGGAACAAGGCTCACTCGGCTACACCTTC,CASSYWGEQGSLGYTF
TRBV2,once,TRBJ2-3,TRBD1,TGTGCCAGCAGTTCGACAGGGGGACTGTCCCCCTCGGATACGCAGTATTTT,CASSSTGGLSPSDTQYF
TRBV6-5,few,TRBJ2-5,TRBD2,TGTGCCAGCAGTGGCCCGGGACGGGGGGGGGAGACCCAGTACTTC,CASSGPGRGGETQYF
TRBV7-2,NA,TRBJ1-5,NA,TGTGCCAGCAGCGCGACAGTCCCTCCTGACGGGTCCCAGCATTTT,CASSATVPPDGSQHF
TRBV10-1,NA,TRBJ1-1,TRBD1,TGCGCCAGCAGTTTCGACAGGGAGAACACTGAAGCTTTCTTT,CASSFDRENTEAFF
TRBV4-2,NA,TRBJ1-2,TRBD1,TGTGCCAGCAGCCCAAGGTTGGACAGGACGGGGGGCTACACCTTC,CASSPRLDRTGGYTF
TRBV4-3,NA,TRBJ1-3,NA,TGCGCCAGCAGCCAGCTTGGGGAGTTAGGAAACACCATATATTTT,CASSQLGELGNTIYF
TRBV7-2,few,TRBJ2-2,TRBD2,TGTGCCAGCAAGTGGGGGGGACCGAACACCGGGGAGCTGTTTTTT,CASKWGGPNTGELFF
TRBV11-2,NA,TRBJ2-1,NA,TGTGCCAGCAGCTCACAAGGGGAAGGTCCCTCCTATGAGCAGTTCTTC,CASSSQGEGPSYEQFF
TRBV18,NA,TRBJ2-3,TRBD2,TGTGCCAGCTCACCAGGGTCCTTCCGGGGGGGCATGGATACGCAGTATTTT,CASSPGSFRGGMDTQYF
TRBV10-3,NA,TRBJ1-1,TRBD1,TGTGCCATCAGGGGGACAGGGAACACTGAAGCTTTCTTT,CAIRGTGNTEAFF
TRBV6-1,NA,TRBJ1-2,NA,TGTGCCAGCAGTGGGGCGACGGATGGCTACACCTTC,CASSGATDGYTF
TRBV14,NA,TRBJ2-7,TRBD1,TGTGCCAGCAGCCCGACGGGACAGGGGCCGCGGGACTACGAGCAGTACTTC,CASSPTGQGPRDYEQYF
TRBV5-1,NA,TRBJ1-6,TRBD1,TGCGCCAGCAGCAGTTCCCGGGACAGCTCCTATAATTCACCCCTCCACTTT,CASSSSRDSSYNSPLHF
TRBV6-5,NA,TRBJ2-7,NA,TGTGCCAGCAGTTACGCAGGGGATCGGAGAGCCTACGAGCAGTACTTC,CASSYAGDRRAYEQYF
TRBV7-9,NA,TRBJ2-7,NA,TGTGCCAGCAGCTTAACGCAGGGGTTCGAGCAGTACTTC,CASSLTQGFEQYF
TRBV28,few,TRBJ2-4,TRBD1,TGTGCCAGCAGTATACAGGGGGCGCGAAACATTCAGTACTTC,CASSIQGARNIQYF
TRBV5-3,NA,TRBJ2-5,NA,TGTGCCAGAAGCCGACAAGAAGAGACCGACCGCGAGACCCAGTACTTC,CARSRQEETDRETQYF
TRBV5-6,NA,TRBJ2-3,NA,TGTGCCAGCAGCCCTGATTTGGGGGGAGTTACAGATACGCAGTATTTT,CASSPDLGGVTDTQYF
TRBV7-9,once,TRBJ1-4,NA,TGTGCCAGCAGCTCGTTTTGGGGGGGCAGCACGGGTAATGAAAAACTGTTTTTT,CASSSFWGGSTGNEKLFF
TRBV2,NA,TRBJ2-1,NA,TGTGCCAGCAGTGAAAATGGGCCCTACAATGAGCAGTTCTTC,CASSENGPYNEQFF
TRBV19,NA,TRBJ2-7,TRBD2,TGTGCCAGTAGTACCGGACTAGCGGGGGGGCTGATGAACGAGCAGTACTTC,CASSTGLAGGLMNEQYF
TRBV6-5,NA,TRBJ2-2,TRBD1,TGTGCCAGCAGGCGGACAGGGGATACCGGGGAGCTGTTTTTT,CASRRTGDTGELFF
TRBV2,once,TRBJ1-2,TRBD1,TGTGCCAGCCGGTTCGAGGGGGCGGGAGGCTACACCTTC,CASRFEGAGGYTF
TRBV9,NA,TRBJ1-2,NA,TGTGCCAGCAGCGTAGATCCGGGGGGTACTGGCTACACCTTC,CASSVDPGGTGYTF
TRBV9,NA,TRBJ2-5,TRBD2,TGTGCCAGCAGCTCGACTAGCGAGGAGACCCAGTACTTC,CASSSTSEETQYF
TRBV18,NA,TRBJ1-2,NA,TGTGCCAGCTCACCAAATCAGGCAGGGGAAAGCGGCTACACCTTC,CASSPNQAGESGYTF
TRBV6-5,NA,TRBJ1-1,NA,TGTGCCAGCAGTTCGGCGGGGGTTAAAGCTTTCTTT,CASSSAGVKAFF
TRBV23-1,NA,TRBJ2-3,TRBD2,TGCGCCAGCAGTCAATCAGGTGGACTAGCGGGAGCAGATACGCAGTATTTT,CASSQSGGLAGADTQYF
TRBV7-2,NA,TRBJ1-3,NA,TGTGCCAGCAGGGGGGCCGGGATTGGAAACACCATATATTTT,CASRGAGIGNTIYF
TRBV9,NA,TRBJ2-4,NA,TGTGCCAGCAATCCGGTAGGGCAGGGGGGTTACATTCAGTACTTC,CASNPVGQGGYIQYF
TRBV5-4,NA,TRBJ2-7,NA,TGTGCCAGCAGACCAAGACCAGGGCCCCTACCCTACGAGCAGTACTTC,CASRPRPGPLPYEQYF
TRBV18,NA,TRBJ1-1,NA,TGTGCCAGCTCTCAGGGGAACACTGAAGCTTTCTTT,CASSQGNTEAFF
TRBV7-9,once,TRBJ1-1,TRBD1,TGTGCCAGCAGCTTCAGCCGGGACAGGGAACCTTTCTTT,CASSFSRDREPFF
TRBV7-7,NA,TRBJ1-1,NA,TGTGCTAGCACTATAGAGAGGTCAGAGTTTCAGAACACTGAAGCTTTCTTT,CASTIERSEFQNTEAFF
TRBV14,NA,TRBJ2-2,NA,TGTGCCAGCAGCCAAGGTCTCCCAGGGAACACCGGGGAGCTGTTTTTT,CASSQGLPGNTGELFF
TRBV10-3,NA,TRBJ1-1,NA,TGTGCCATCAGTGCCATCGAGGACACTGAAGCTTTCTTT,CAISAIEDTEAFF
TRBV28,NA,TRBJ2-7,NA,TGTGCCAGCAGTGTGACTCTCGCCCGGGGGTACGAGCAGTACTTC,CASSVTLARGYEQYF
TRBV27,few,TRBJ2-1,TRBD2,TGTGCCAGCAGTTCGGGACTAGCGGGATACAATGAGCAGTTCTTC,CASSSGLAGYNEQFF
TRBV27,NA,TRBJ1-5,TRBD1,TGTGCCAGCAGTGTGGACAGGGGATACAATCAGCCCCAGCATTTT,CASSVDRGYNQPQHF
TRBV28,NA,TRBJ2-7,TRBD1,TGTGCCAGCAGGCCCGTGGGACAGGGGTACGAGCAGTACTTC,CASRPVGQGYEQYF
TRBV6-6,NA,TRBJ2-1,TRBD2,TGTGCCAGCAGTTCTCGACTAGCGGGAGCCTACAATGAGCAGTTCTTC,CASSSRLAGAYNEQFF
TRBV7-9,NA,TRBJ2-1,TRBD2,TGTGCCAGCAGCTTAGCTGGCGGGGGGGCTTACAATGAGCAGTTCTTC,CASSLAGGGAYNEQFF
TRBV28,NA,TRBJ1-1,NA,TGTGCCAGCAGTTTGCAGGGCCGGGCTGAAGCTTTCTTT,CASSLQGRAEAFF